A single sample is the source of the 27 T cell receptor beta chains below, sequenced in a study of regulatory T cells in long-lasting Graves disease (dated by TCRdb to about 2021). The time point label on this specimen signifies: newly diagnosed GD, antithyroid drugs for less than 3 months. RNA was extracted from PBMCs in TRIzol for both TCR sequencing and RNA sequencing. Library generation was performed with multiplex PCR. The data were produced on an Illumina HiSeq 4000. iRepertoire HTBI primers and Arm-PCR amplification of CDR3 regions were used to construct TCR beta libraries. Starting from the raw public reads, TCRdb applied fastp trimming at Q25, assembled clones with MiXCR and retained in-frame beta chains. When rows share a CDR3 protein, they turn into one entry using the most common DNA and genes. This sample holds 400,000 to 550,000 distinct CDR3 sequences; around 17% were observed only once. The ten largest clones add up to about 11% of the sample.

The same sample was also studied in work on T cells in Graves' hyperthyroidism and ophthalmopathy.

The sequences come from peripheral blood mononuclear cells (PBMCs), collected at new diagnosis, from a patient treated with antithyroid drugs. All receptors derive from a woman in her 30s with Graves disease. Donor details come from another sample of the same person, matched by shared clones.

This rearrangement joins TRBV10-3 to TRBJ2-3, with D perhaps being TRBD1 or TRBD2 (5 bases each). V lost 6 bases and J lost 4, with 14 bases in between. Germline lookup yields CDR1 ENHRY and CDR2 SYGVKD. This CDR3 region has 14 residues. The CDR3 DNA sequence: TGTGCCATCAGGCCGGGACGGTCAGCAGATACGCAGTATTTT. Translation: CAIRPGRSADTQYF.

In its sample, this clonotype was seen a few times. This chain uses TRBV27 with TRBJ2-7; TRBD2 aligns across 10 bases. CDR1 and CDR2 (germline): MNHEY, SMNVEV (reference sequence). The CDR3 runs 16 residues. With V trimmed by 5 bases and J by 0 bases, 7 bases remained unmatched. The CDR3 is CASSPELAGLSYEQYF. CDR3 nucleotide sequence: TGTGCCAGCAGTCCCGAACTAGCGGGACTCTCCTACGAGCAGTACTTC.

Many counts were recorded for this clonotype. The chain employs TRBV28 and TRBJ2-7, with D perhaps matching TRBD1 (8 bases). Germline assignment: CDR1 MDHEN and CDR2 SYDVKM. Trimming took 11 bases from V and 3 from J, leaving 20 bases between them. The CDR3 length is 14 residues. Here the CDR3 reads CAGQGAGVGYEQYF. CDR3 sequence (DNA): TGTGCCGGACAGGGCGCGGGAGTGGGCTACGAGCAGTACTTC.

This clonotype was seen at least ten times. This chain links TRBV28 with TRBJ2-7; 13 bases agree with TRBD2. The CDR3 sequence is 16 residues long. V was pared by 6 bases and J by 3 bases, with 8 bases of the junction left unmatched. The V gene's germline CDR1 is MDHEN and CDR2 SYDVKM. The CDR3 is CASSQLGLAGVYEQYF. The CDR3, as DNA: TGTGCCAGCAGCCAACTCGGACTAGCGGGAGTCTACGAGCAGTACTTC.

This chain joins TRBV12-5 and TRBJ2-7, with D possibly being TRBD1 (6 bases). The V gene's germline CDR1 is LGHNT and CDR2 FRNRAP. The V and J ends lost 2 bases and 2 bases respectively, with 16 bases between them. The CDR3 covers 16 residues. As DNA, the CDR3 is TGTGCTAGTGGTTTGAGCTTTTCAGGGGAAACCTACGAGCAGTACTTC. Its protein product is CASGLSFSGETYEQYF.

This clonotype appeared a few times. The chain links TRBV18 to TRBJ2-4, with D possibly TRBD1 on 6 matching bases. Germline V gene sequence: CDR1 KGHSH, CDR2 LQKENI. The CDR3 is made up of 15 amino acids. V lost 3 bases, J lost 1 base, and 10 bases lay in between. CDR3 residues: CASSPGHSAKNIQYF. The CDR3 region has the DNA TGTGCCAGCTCACCGGGACATTCCGCCAAAAACATTCAGTACTTC. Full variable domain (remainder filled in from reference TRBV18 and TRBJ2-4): NAGVMQNPRHLVRRRGQEARLRCSPMKGHSHVYWYRQLPEEGLKFMVYLQKENIIDESGMPKERFSAEFPKEGPSILRIQQVVRGDSAAYFCASSPGHSAKNIQYFGAGTRLSVL.

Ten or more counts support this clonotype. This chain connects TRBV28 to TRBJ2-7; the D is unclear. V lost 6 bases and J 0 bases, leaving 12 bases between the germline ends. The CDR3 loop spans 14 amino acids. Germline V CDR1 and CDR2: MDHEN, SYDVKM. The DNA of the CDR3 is TGTGCCAGCAGCGGAGTTAGTGGCTCCTACGAGCAGTACTTC. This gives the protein CASSGVSGSYEQYF.

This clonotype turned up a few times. The CDR3 protein is CASSTIDTGELFF. The CDR3 bases are TGTGCCAGCAGCACCATAGACACCGGGGAGCTGTTTTTT. The V gene is TRBV11-3, the J gene TRBJ2-2, with no clear D. Germline V CDR1 and CDR2: SGHNT, YENEEA. The CDR3 sequence is 13 residues long. Trimming cost V 5 bases and J 3 bases, with 7 bases left between them.

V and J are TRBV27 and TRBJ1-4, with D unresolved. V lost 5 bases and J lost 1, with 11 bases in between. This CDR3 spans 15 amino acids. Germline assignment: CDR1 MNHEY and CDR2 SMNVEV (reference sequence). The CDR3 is CASSPLAVTNEKLFF. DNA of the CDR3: TGTGCCAGCAGTCCCCTGGCTGTAACTAATGAAAAACTGTTTTTT.

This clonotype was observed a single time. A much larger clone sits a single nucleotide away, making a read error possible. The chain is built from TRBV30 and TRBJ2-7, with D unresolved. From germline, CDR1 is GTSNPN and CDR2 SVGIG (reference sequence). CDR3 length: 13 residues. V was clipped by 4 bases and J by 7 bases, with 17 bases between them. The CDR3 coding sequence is TGTGCCTGGACGGGTAGCTGGAGTGGGGAGCAGTACTTC. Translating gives CAWTGSWSGEQYF.

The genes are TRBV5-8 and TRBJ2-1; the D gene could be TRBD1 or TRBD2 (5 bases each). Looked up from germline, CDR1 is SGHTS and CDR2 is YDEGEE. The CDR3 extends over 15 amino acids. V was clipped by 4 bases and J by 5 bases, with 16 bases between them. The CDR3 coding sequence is TGTGCCAGCAGCCCCAACTACGGGGCAAACAATGAGCAGTTCTTC. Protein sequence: CASSPNYGANNEQFF.

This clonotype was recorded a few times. The CDR3 DNA is TGTGCCAGCAGTTTATCGTCCGGGGGAGAGTACGAGCAGTACTTC. Translation gives CASSLSSGGEYEQYF. The chain carries TRBV27 and TRBJ2-7, with a possible D match to TRBD2 (6 bases). The CDR3 spans 15 residues. V was pared by 0 bases and J by 4 bases, with 13 bases between. The germline V gene has CDR1 MNHEY and CDR2 SMNVEV (reference sequence).

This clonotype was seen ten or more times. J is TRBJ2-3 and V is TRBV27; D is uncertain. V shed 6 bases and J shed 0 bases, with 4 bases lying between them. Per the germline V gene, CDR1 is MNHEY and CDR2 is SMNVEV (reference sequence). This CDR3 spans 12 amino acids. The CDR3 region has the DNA TGTGCCAGCAGCTTTAGCACAGATACGCAGTATTTT. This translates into CASSFSTDTQYF.

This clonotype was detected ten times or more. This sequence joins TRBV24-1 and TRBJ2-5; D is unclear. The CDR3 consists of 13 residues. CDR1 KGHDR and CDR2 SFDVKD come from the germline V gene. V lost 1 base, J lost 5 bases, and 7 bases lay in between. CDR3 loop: CATSDFYGETQYF. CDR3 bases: TGTGCCACCAGTGATTTTTATGGGGAGACCCAGTACTTC.

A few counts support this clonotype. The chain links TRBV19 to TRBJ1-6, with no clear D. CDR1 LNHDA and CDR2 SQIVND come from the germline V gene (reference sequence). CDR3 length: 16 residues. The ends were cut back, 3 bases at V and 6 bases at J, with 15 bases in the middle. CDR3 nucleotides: TGTGCCAGTAGTATCACCCGCCGGGCCGTTAATTCACCCCTCCACTTT. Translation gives CASSITRRAVNSPLHF.

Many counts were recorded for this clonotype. As DNA, the CDR3 is TGTGCCAGCAGCTCTCGGGACAGCCCTTACAATGAGCAGTTCTTC. Translated: CASSSRDSPYNEQFF. The rearrangement uses TRBV11-1 and TRBJ2-1; TRBD1 matches at 7 bases. The CDR3 spans 15 residues. The ends lost 4 bases at V and 4 bases at J; junction bases unmatched: 7. Germline-derived CDR1 and CDR2 are SGHAT and FQDESV (reference sequence).

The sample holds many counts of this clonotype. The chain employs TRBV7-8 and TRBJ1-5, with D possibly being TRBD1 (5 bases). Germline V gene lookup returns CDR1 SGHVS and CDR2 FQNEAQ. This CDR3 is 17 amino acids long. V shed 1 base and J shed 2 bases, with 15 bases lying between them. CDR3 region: CASSLEGAGMRNQPQHF. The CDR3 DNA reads TGTGCCAGCAGCTTAGAAGGAGCAGGGATGCGCAATCAGCCCCAGCATTTT.

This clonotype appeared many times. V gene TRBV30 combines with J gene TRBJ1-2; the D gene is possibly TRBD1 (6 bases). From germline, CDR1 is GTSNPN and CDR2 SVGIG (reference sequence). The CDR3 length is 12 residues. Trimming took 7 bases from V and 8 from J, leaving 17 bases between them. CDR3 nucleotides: TGTGCCTTCTTCCCAGGGGCGAGGGGCTACACCTTC. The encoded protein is CAFFPGARGYTF.

The chain's CDR3 is CAIGGLSEQYF. In DNA, the CDR3 is TGTGCCATCGGCGGACTAAGCGAGCAGTACTTC. The chain recombines TRBV10-3 with TRBJ2-7; possibly TRBD2 for D (6 bases). The CDR3 runs 11 residues. V gave up 8 bases and J gave up 6 bases, with 11 bases separating them. From germline, CDR1 is ENHRY and CDR2 SYGVKD.

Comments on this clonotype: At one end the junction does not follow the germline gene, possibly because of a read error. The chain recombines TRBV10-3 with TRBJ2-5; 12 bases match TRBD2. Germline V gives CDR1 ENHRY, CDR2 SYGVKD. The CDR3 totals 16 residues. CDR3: CAISGRGLAGYNEQLF. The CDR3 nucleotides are TGTGCCATCAGTGGCCGCGGACTAGCGGGATACAATGAGCAGCTCTTC.

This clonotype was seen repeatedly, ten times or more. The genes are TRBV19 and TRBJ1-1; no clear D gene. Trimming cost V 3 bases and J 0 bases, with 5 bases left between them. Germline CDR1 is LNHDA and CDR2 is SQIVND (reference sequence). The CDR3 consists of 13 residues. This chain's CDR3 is CASSIWVNTEAFF. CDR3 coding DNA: TGTGCCAGTAGTATCTGGGTGAACACTGAAGCTTTCTTT.

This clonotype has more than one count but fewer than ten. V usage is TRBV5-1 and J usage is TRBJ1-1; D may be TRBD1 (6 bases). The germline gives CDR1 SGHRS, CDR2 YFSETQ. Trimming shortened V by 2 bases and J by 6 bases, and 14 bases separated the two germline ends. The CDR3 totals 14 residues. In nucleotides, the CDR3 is TGCGCCAGCAGCTTACAGACTGGGGGCGCTGAAGCTTTCTTT. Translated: CASSLQTGGAEAFF.

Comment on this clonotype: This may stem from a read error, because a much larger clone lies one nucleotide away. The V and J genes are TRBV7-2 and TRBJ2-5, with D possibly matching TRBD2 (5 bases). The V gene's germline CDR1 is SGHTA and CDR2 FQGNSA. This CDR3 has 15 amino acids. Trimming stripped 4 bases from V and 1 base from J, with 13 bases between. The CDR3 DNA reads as TGTGCCAGCAGCTCGACTAACAGCCTCCAAGAGACCCAGTACTTC. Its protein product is CASSSTNSLQETQYF. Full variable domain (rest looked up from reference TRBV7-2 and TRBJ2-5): GAGVSQSPSNKVTEKGKDVELRCDPISGHTALYWYRQSLGQGLEFLIYFQGNSAPDKSGLPSDRFSAERTGGSVSTLTIQRTQQEDSAVYLCASSSTNSLQETQYFGPGTRLLVL.

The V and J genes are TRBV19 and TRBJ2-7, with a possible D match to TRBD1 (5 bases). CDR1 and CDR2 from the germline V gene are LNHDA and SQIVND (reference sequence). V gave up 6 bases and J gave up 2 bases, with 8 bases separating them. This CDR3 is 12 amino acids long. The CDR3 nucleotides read TGTGCCAGTAGGACAGACACCTACGAGCAGTACTTC. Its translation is CASRTDTYEQYF.

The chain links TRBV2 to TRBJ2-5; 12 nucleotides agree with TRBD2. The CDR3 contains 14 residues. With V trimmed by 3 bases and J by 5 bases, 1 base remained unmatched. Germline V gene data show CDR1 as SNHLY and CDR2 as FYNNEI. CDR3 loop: CASSDGTSGETQYF. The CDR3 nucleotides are TGTGCCAGCAGTGATGGGACTAGCGGGGAGACCCAGTACTTC.

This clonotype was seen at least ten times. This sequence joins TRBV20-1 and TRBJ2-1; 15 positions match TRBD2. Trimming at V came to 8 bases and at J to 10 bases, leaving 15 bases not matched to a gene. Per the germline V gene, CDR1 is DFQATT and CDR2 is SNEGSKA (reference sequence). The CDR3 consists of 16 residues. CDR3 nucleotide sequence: TGCAGTACCCTCCAAGCGGGACTAGCGGGAGGTGGAGAGCAGTTCTTC. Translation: CSTLQAGLAGGGEQFF.

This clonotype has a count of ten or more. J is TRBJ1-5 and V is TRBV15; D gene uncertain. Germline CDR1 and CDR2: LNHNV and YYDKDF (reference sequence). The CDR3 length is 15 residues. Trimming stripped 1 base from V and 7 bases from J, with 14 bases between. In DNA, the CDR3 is TGTGCCACCAGCAGAGGACGAGGGATAGGGCAGCCCCAGCATTTT. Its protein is CATSRGRGIGQPQHF. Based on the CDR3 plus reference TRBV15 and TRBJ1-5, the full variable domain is DAMVIQNPRYQVTQFGKPVTLSCSQTLNHNVMYWYQQKSSQAPKLLFHYYDKDFNNEADTPDNFQSRRPNTSFCFLDIRSPGLGDTAMYLCATSRGRGIGQPQHFGDGTRLSIL.